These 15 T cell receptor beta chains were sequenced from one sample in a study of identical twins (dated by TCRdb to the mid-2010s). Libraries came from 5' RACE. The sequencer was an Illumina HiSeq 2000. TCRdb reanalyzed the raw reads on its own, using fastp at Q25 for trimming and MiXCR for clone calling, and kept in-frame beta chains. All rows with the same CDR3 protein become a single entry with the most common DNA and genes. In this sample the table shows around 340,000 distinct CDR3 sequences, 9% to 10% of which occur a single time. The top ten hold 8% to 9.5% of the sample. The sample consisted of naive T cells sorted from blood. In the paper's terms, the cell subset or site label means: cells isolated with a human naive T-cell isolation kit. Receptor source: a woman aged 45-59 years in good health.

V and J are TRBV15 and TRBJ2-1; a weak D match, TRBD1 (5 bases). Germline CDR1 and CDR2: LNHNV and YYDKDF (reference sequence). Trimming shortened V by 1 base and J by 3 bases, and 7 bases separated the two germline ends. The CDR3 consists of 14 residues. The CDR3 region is CATSRADSYNEQFF. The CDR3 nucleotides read TGTGCCACCAGCAGAGCAGACAGCTACAATGAGCAGTTCTTC.

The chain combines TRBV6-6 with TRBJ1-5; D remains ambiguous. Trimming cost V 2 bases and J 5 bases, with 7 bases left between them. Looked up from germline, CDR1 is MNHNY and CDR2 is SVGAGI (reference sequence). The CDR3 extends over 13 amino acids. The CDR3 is CASSYLGDQPQHF. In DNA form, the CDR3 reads TGTGCCAGCAGTTACCTTGGGGATCAGCCCCAGCATTTT.

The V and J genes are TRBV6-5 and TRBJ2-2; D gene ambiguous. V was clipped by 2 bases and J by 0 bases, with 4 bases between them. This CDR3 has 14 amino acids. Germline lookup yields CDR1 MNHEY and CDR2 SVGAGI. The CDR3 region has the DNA TGTGCCAGCAGTTACCTAGCGAACACCGGGGAGCTGTTTTTT. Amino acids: CASSYLANTGELFF.

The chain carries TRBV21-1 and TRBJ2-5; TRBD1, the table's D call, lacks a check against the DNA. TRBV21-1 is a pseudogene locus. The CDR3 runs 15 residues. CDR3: CASSIGTEFQETQYF. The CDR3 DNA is TGTGCCAGCAGCATTGGGACCGAATTCCAAGAGACCCAGTACTTC.

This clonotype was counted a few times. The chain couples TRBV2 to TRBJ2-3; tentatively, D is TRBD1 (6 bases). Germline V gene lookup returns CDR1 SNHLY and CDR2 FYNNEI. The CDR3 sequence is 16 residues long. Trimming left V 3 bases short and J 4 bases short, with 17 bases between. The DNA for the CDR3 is TGTGCCAGCAGTGACTTTGCAGGGGATGAGGCAGATACGCAGTATTTT. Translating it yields CASSDFAGDEADTQYF. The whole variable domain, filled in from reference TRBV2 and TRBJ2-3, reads EPEVTQTPSHQVTQMGQEVILRCVPISNHLYFYWYRQILGQKVEFLVSFYNNEISEKSEIFDDQFSVERPDGSNFTLKIRSTKLEDSAMYFCASSDFAGDEADTQYFGPGTRLTVL.

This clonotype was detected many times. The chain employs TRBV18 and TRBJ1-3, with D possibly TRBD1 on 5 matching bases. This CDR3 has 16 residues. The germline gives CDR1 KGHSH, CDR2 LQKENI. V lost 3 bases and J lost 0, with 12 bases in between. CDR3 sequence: CASSPKDSSSGNTIYF. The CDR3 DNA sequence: TGTGCCAGCTCACCTAAAGACAGTAGCTCTGGAAACACCATATATTTT. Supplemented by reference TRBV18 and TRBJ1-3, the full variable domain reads NAGVMQNPRHLVRRRGQEARLRCSPMKGHSHVYWYRQLPEEGLKFMVYLQKENIIDESGMPKERFSAEFPKEGPSILRIQQVVRGDSAAYFCASSPKDSSSGNTIYFGEGSWLTVV.

The CDR3 sequence: CASSSSSQGSNIQYF. CDR3 bases: TGTGCCAGCAGCTCCTCTTCACAGGGTTCGAACATTCAGTACTTC. The V gene is TRBV7-6, the J gene TRBJ2-4; tentatively, D is TRBD1 (6 bases). Germline CDR1 is SGHVS and CDR2 is FNYEAQ. V was trimmed by 4 bases and J by 7 bases, leaving 17 bases between them. The CDR3 totals 15 residues.

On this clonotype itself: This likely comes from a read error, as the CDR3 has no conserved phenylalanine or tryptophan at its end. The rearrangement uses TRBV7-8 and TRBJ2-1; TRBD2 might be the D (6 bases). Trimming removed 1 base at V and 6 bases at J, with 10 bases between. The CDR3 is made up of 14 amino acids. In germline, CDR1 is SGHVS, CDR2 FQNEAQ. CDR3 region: CASSLVLEGNEQFL. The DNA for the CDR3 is TGTGCCAGCAGCTTAGTTTTGGAGGGCAATGAGCAGTTCTTA.

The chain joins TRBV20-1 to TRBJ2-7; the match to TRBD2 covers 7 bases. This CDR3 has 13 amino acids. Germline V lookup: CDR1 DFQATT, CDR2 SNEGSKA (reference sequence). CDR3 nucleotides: TGCAGGGTAACGGCGGGAGTTTCCTACGAGCAGTACGTC. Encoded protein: CRVTAGVSYEQYV.

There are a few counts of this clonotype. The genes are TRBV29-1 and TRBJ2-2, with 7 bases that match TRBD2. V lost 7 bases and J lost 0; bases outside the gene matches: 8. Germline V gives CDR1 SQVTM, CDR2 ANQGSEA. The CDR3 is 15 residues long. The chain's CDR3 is CSAPGGSANTGELFF. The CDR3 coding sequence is TGCAGCGCTCCGGGAGGCTCGGCGAACACCGGGGAGCTGTTTTTT.

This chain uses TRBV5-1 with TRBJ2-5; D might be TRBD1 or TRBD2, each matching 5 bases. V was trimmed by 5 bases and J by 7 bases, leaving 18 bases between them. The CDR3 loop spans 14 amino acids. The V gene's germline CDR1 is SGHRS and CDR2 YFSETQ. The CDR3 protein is CASRLGTLDWTQYF. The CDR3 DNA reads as TGCGCCAGCAGGCTCGGGACCCTGGACTGGACCCAGTACTTC.

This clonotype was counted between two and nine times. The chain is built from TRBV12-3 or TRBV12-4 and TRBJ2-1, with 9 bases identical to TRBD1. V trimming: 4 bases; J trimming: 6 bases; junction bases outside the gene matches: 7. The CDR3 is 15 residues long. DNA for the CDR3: TGTGCCAGCAGTTACGGGACAGGGATCCGCAATGAGCAGTTCTTC. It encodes CASSYGTGIRNEQFF.

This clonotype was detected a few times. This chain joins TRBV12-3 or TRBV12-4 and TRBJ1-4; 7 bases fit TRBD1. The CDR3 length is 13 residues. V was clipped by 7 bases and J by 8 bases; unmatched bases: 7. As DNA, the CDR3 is TGTGCCAGCATCCGCGACAGGGAGGAAAAACTGTTTTTT. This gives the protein CASIRDREEKLFF.

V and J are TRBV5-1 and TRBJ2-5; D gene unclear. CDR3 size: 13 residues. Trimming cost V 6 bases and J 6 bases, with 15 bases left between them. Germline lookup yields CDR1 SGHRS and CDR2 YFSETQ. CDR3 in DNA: TGCGCCAGCAAGTATCGGCCTCGGCAGACCCAGTACTTC. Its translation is CASKYRPRQTQYF. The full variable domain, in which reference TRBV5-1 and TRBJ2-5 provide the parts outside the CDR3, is KAGVTQTPRYLIKTRGQQVTLSCSPISGHRSVSWYQQTPGQGLQFLFEYFSETQRNKGNFPGRFSGRQFSNSRSEMNVSTLELGDSALYLCASKYRPRQTQYFGPGTRLLVL.

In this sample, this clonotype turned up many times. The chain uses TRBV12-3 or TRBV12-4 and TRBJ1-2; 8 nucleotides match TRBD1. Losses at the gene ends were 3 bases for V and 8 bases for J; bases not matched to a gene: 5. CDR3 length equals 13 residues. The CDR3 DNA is TGTGCCAGCAGTTTCAGGACAGGGTACGGCTACACCTTC. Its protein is CASSFRTGYGYTF.